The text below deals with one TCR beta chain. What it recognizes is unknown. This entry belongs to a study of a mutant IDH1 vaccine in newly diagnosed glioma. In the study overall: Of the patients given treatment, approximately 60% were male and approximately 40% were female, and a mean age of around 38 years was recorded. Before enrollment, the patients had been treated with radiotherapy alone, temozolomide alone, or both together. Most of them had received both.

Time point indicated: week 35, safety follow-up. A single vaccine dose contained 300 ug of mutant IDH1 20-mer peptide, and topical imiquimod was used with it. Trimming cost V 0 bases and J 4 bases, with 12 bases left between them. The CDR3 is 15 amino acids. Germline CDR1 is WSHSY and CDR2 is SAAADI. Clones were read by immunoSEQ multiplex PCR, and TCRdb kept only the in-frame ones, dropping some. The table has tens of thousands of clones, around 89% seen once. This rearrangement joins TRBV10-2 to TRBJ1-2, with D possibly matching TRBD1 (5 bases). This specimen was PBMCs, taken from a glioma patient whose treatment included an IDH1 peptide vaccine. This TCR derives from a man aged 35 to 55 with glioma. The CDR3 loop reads CASSESRGGSYGYTF. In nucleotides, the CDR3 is TGCGCCAGCAGTGAGTCAAGGGGAGGGAGCTATGGCTACACCTTC.